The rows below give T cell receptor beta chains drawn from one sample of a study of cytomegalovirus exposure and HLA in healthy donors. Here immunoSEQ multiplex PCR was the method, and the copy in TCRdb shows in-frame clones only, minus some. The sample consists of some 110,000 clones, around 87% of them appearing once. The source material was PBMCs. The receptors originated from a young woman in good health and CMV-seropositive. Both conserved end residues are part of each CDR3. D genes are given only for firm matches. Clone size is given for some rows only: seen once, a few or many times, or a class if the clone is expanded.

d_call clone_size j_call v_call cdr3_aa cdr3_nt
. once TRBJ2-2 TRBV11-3 CASSEVAGGTGELFF TGTGCCAGCAGCGAGGTGGCAGGGGGGACCGGGGAGCTGTTTTTT
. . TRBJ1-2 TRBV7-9 CASRKGRDGYTF TGTGCCAGCCGAAAGGGGCGCGATGGCTACACCTTC
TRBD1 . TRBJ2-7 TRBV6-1 CASSSFGQGPYEQYF TGTGCCAGCTCCAGCTTCGGACAGGGCCCCTACGAGCAGTACTTC
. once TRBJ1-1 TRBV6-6 CASSYLTGKDTEAFF TGTGCCAGCAGTTACCTTACAGGCAAGGACACTGAAGCTTTCTTT
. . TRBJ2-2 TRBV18 CASSPGAGELFF TGTGCCAGCTCACCCGGAGCCGGGGAGCTGTTTTTT
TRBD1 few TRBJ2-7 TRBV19 CASSIRQGIYEQYF TGTGCCAGTAGTATACGACAGGGTATCTACGAGCAGTACTTC
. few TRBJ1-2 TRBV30 CAWSLTVGYTF TGTGCCTGGAGTTTGACAGTCGGCTACACCTTC
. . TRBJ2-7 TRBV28 CASSIGQLEGRYF TGTGCCAGCAGTATTGGACAGCTCGAAGGACGGTACTTC
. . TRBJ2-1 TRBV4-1 CASSQDPAGYNEQFF TGCGCCAGCAGCCAAGATCCAGCGGGTTACAATGAGCAGTTCTTC
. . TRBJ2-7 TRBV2 CASVRLRYEQYF TGTGCCAGCGTGAGACTGCGGTACGAGCAGTACTTC
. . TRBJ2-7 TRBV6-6 CASRGQGSSYEQYF TGTGCCAGCAGGGGGCAGGGGTCGTCCTACGAGCAGTACTTC
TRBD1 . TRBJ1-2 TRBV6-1 CASSEALRDSYGYTF TGTGCCAGCAGTGAAGCGCTTCGGGACAGCTATGGCTACACCTTC
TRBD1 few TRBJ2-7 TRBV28 CASSTGGYEQYF TGTGCCAGCAGTACAGGGGGCTACGAGCAGTACTTC
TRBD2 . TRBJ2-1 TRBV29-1 CSTKEPGTSGGRYNEQFF TGCAGCACCAAGGAGCCCGGGACTAGCGGGGGTCGATACAATGAGCAGTTCTTC
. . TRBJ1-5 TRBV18 CASSPPGGTDSNQPQHF TGTGCCAGCTCACCACCGGGAGGGACCGATAGCAATCAGCCCCAGCATTTT
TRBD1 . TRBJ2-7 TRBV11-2 CASSWGQASKEYF TGTGCCAGCAGCTGGGGACAGGCGTCGAAGGAGTACTTC
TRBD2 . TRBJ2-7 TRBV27 CASRPGTSGNTAYEQYF TGTGCCAGCAGGCCCGGGACTAGCGGGAACACCGCCTACGAGCAGTACTTC
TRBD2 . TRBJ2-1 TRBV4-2 CASSPYPWTSVAEQFF TGTGCCAGCAGCCCATACCCCTGGACTAGTGTGGCTGAGCAGTTCTTC
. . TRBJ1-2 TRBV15 CATSRGPRVYGYTF TGTGCCACCAGCAGAGGTCCCCGGGTCTATGGCTACACCTTC
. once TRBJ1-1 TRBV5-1 CASSPQGWTEAFF TGCGCCAGCAGCCCCCAGGGGTGGACTGAAGCTTTCTTT
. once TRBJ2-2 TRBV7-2 CASSPTRNTGELFF TGTGCCAGCAGCCCGACACGGAACACCGGGGAGCTGTTTTTT
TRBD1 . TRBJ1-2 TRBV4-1 CASSRNRGFDELVYGYTF TGCGCCAGCAGCCGAAACAGGGGATTTGATGAGTTGGTCTATGGCTACACCTTC
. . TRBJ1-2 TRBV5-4 CASSGTGDLSGYTF TGTGCCAGCAGCGGTACCGGGGATCTCTCTGGCTACACCTTC
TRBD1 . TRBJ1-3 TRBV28 CASSLTTGAGNTIYF TGTGCCAGCAGTCTCACGACAGGGGCAGGAAACACCATATATTTT
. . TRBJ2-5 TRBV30 CAWSGLAGETQYF TGTGCCTGGAGTGGGCTAGCAGGCGAGACCCAGTACTTC
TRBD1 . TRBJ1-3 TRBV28 CASSPGGSGNTIYF TGTGCCAGCAGCCCAGGGGGGAGTGGAAACACCATATATTTT
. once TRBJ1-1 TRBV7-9 CASGEQGNTEAFF TGTGCCAGCGGTGAGCAGGGGAACACTGAAGCTTTCTTT
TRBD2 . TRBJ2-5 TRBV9 CASSVEGLAGVETQYF TGTGCCAGCAGCGTAGAGGGACTAGCGGGAGTAGAGACCCAGTACTTC
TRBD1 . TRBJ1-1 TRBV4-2 CASSLPGQGPTEAFF TGTGCCAGCAGCCTACCGGGACAGGGACCCACTGAAGCTTTCTTT
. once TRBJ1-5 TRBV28 CASSFALSQPQHF TGTGCCAGCAGTTTCGCCCTCAGTCAGCCCCAGCATTTT
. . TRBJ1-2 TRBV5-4 CASSSPRHLSGYGYTF TGTGCCAGCAGCTCACCTCGACACCTTTCTGGCTATGGCTACACCTTC
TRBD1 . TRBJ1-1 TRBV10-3 CAIGQGGDTEAFF TGTGCCATCGGACAGGGGGGGGACACTGAAGCTTTCTTT
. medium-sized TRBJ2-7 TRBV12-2 CASRPLTPSGILYEQYF TGTGCAAGTCGCCCATTAACCCCTAGCGGGATTCTCTACGAGCAGTACTTC
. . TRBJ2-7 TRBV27 CASRSGQSSYEQYF TGTGCCAGCAGATCGGGACAAAGCTCCTACGAGCAGTACTTC
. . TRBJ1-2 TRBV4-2 CASSQDGGTEIYGYTF TGTGCCAGCAGCCAAGATGGGGGCACGGAGATCTATGGCTACACCTTC
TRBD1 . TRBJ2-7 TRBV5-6 CASSSSGTGHYEQYF TGTGCCAGCAGCTCATCCGGGACAGGACACTACGAGCAGTACTTC
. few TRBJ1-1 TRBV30 CAWSLGRNTEAFF TGTGCCTGGAGCCTAGGGAGGAACACTGAAGCTTTCTTT
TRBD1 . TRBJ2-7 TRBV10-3 CAISDRQGNEQYF TGTGCCATCAGTGATAGACAGGGTAATGAGCAGTACTTC
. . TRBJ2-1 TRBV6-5 CASRGAGLNDNEQFF TGTGCCAGCAGGGGGGCCGGGTTAAACGACAATGAGCAGTTCTTC
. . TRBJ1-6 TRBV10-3 CAISDSAGLDSPLHF TGTGCCATCAGTGATTCGGCAGGTCTTGATTCACCCCTCCACTTT
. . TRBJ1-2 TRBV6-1 CASSEEATQAIYGYTF TGTGCCAGCAGTGAAGAGGCCACCCAGGCGATCTATGGCTACACCTTC
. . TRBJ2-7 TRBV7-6 CASSDLGHEQYF TGTGCCAGCAGCGACCTGGGCCACGAGCAGTACTTC
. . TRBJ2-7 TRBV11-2 CASSPGAGDYEQYF TGTGCCAGCAGCCCAGGGGCGGGAGACTACGAGCAGTACTTC
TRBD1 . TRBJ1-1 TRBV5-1 CASTRTGGNTEAFF TGCGCCAGCACACGAACAGGGGGGAACACTGAAGCTTTCTTT
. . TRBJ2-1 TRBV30 CAWSGAGHGYNEQFF TGTGCCTGGAGTGGTGCGGGCCACGGGTACAATGAGCAGTTCTTC
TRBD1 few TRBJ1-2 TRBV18 CASSQGQGAYGYTF TGTGCCAGCTCACAAGGGCAGGGGGCCTATGGCTACACCTTC
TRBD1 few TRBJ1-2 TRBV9 CASSVAQGTGDGYTF TGTGCCAGCAGCGTAGCTCAAGGGACAGGAGATGGCTACACCTTC
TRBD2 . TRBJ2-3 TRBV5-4 CASSSVGTITDTQYF TGTGCCAGCAGCTCGGTGGGGACTATCACAGATACGCAGTATTTT
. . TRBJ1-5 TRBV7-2 CASSLGGTLTVGTQHF TGTGCCAGCAGCTTAGGGGGGACTCTTACGGTCGGGACCCAGCATTTT
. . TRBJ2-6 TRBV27 CASSLTGANVLTF TGTGCCAGCAGCCTTACTGGGGCCAACGTCCTGACTTTC
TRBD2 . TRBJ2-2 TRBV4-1 CASSQKRTSGGSGGELFF TGCGCCAGCAGCCAAAAAAGGACTAGCGGGGGATCAGGCGGGGAGCTGTTTTTT
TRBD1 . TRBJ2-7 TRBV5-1 CASSLVGDRAREQYF TGCGCCAGCAGCTTGGTGGGAGACAGGGCGCGGGAGCAGTACTTC
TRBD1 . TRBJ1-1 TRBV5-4 CASSPKDRATGDTEAFF TGTGCCAGCAGCCCCAAGGACAGGGCCACCGGGGACACTGAAGCTTTCTTT
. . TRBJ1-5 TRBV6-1 CASSEIFVGDQPQHF TGTGCCAGCAGTGAAATTTTTGTGGGAGATCAGCCCCAGCATTTT
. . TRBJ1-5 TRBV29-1 CSVKIDNQPQHF TGCAGCGTGAAAATAGACAATCAGCCCCAGCATTTT
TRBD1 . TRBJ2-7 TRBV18 CASSPGRNRDRGHEQYF TGTGCCAGCTCACCGGGACGGAACCGGGACAGGGGACACGAGCAGTACTTC
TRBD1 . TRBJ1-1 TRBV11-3 CASSLRTGSTEAFF TGTGCCAGCAGCCTTCGGACAGGGAGTACTGAAGCTTTCTTT